This TCR beta chain was profiled in a study of CD4 and CD8 cells across lung adenocarcinoma regions. TCRdb itself ran the PCR reads through MiXCR, one entry per CDR3 protein. The sample holds 20,000 to 30,000 distinct CDR3 sequences, over 40% seen once. Germline trimming cut 6 bases from V and 0 bases from J; bases unmatched to any gene: 10. The CDR3 consists of 16 residues. The germline V gene has CDR1 MNHEY and CDR2 SVGEGT. Localized lung adenocarcinoma, a non-small cell lung cancer, affected the donors. This sequence joins TRBV6-2 or TRBV6-3 and TRBJ2-5; the match to TRBD1 covers 7 bases. The TCR originated in a male donor with lung adenocarcinoma. The CD4 and CD8 labels of this study may be unreliable. The specimen was CD4+ T cells from the center of a lung tumor. The CDR3 DNA reads as TGTGCCAGCAGACATACGACGACAGGGTACCAAGAGACCCAGTACTTC. Protein product: CASRHTTTGYQETQYF.